Presented here are 27 T cell receptor beta chains from one specimen sequenced in a study of T cell repertoires in ileal Crohn's disease. Specified time point: neoterminal ileum biopsy at postoperative endoscopy, about 6 months after surgery. The repertoire was sequenced with immunoSEQ multiplex PCR; TCRdb's copy has only in-frame clones and lacks some. This repertoire shows about 60,000 clones, about 89% found once; its top ten account for about 2%. Sample: ileal tissue. These receptor sequences come from an adult with Crohn's disease.

This chain uses TRBV29-1 with TRBJ2-2; possibly TRBD2 for D (5 bases). CDR3 length: 13 amino acids. Deletions cut 4 bases from V and 1 base from J, with 7 bases between. Germline V CDR1 and CDR2: SQVTM, ANQGSEA. In nucleotides, the CDR3 is TGCAGCGTTGGAGGAGGGAACACCGGGGAGCTGTTTTTT. Its translation: CSVGGGNTGELFF.

The chain combines TRBV5-4 with TRBJ2-1, with 10 positions matching TRBD2. The CDR3 covers 15 residues. The V gene's germline CDR1 is SGHNT and CDR2 YYREEE (reference sequence). V lost 5 bases, J lost 6 bases, and 8 bases stayed unmatched. The CDR3 DNA sequence: TGTGCCAGCAGTCTCGGACTAGCGGAGGGCAATGAGCAGTTCTTC. This codes for CASSLGLAEGNEQFF. The full variable domain, its missing parts supplied by reference TRBV5-4 and TRBJ2-1, is ETGVTQSPTHLIKTRGQQVTLRCSSQSGHNTVSWYQQALGQGPQFIFQYYREEENGRGNFPPRFSGLQFPNYSSELNVNALELDDSALYLCASSLGLAEGNEQFFGPGTRLTVL.

The V gene is TRBV9, the J gene TRBJ2-5, with 10 positions matching TRBD2. V was clipped by 3 bases and J by 7 bases; unmatched bases: 3. This CDR3 region has 13 residues. Germline loops: CDR1 SGDLS, CDR2 YYNGEE. CDR3 protein: CASSDRLAGTQYF. CDR3 in DNA: TGTGCCAGCAGCGACCGACTAGCGGGGACCCAGTACTTC.

This chain joins TRBV5-4 and TRBJ1-5; 7 positions match TRBD1. Germline V lookup: CDR1 SGHNT, CDR2 YYREEE (reference sequence). This CDR3 region has 13 residues. With 4 bases clipped from V and 5 bases from J, the junction kept 3 bases outside the gene matches. The CDR3 coding sequence is TGTGCCAGCAGCCCAGACAGGGATCAGCCCCAGCATTTT. Its translation is CASSPDRDQPQHF.

This clone was counted between two and nine times. The rearrangement links TRBV6-6 to TRBJ1-4; D unresolved. CDR1 is MNHNY and CDR2 is SVGAGI in the germline V gene (reference sequence). The CDR3 is 16 residues long. V lost 7 bases to trimming and J lost 0 bases, with 15 bases between them. The CDR3 region is CASTQIGETTNEKLFF. The CDR3 DNA follows: TGTGCCAGCACCCAAATCGGGGAGACAACTAATGAAAAACTGTTTTTT.

V and J are TRBV27 and TRBJ2-6, with TRBD1 identical over 10 bases. This CDR3 is built from 19 residues. V lost 6 bases and J lost 0; bases outside the gene matches: 11. Germline V lookup: CDR1 MNHEY, CDR2 SMNVEV (reference sequence). CDR3 sequence reads: CASSPTGTGVLSGANVLTF. In DNA form, the CDR3 reads TGTGCCAGCAGCCCCACCGGGACAGGGGTCCTCTCTGGGGCCAACGTCCTGACTTTC.

V and J are TRBV5-1 and TRBJ1-2; tentatively, D is TRBD1 (6 bases). V gave up 3 bases and J gave up 7 bases, with 13 bases separating them. The germline V gene encodes CDR1 SGHRS and CDR2 YFSETQ. CDR3 size: 13 residues. CDR3 sequence (DNA): TGCGCCAGCAGCTCCCGGAGGGGGGGTGGCTACACCTTC. This translates into CASSSRRGGGYTF.

The rearrangement links TRBV5-1 to TRBJ2-1, with 14 bases aligning to TRBD2. Germline V gene data show CDR1 as SGHRS and CDR2 as YFSETQ. Unmatched junction bases numbered 9, after V lost 4 bases and J lost 0 bases. The CDR3 contains 19 residues. The CDR3 DNA is TGCGCCAGCAGCCCGAGGACTAGCGGGGGGTATAGCTCCTACAATGAGCAGTTCTTC. Protein product: CASSPRTSGGYSSYNEQFF. Full variable domain (missing parts from reference TRBV5-1 and TRBJ2-1): KAGVTQTPRYLIKTRGQQVTLSCSPISGHRSVSWYQQTPGQGLQFLFEYFSETQRNKGNFPGRFSGRQFSNSRSEMNVSTLELGDSALYLCASSPRTSGGYSSYNEQFFGPGTRLTVL.

CDR3 loop: CASSENPTALVAFF. The CDR3 region has the DNA TGTGCCAGCAGTGAAAACCCGACAGCCTTGGTAGCTTTCTTT. This chain links TRBV6-1 with TRBJ1-1; D may be TRBD1 (5 bases). V was cut by 2 bases and J by 10 bases, with 17 bases left in between. CDR1 is MNHNS, CDR2 SASEGT, per germline. This CDR3 has 14 residues.

The J gene is TRBJ1-1, the V gene TRBV18; D perhaps matches TRBD1 (5 bases). Germline V lookup: CDR1 KGHSH, CDR2 LQKENI. This CDR3 contains 15 residues. V lost 6 bases to trimming and J lost 0 bases, with 14 bases between them. CDR3 DNA sequence: TGTGCCAGCTCGCCGACAGCAACATTGAACACTGAAGCTTTCTTT. Encoded protein: CASSPTATLNTEAFF.

In the case of this clone: Other nucleotide sequences from this sample produce the same CDR3. V usage is TRBV6-1 and J usage is TRBJ1-5; TRBD1 matches 10 bases. Germline V gene lookup returns CDR1 MNHNS and CDR2 SASEGT. With V trimmed by 4 bases and J by 7 bases, 13 bases remained unmatched. CDR3 size: 17 residues. CDR3 sequence (DNA): TGTGCCAGCAGTGTCCCGGGACAGGGGCTTTTAGGCCAGCCCCAGCATTTT. Its protein is CASSVPGQGLLGQPQHF.

The chain employs TRBV13 and TRBJ1-2, with a weak D call TRBD1 (6 bases). Germline CDR1 PRHDT, CDR2 FYEKMQ (reference sequence). Trimming cost V 5 bases and J 8 bases, with 15 bases left between them. The CDR3 consists of 13 residues. The CDR3: CASSEDSHKGYTF. The DNA of the CDR3 is TGTGCCAGCAGCGAGGACAGTCATAAGGGCTACACCTTC.

V usage is TRBV13 and J usage is TRBJ1-1; no clear D gene. The germline gives CDR1 PRHDT, CDR2 FYEKMQ (reference sequence). Deletions cut 2 bases from V and 7 bases from J, with 20 bases between. The CDR3 runs to 16 residues. CDR3 nucleotides: TGTGCCAGCAGCTTACGATTCGGGGAAAGGATGGTTGAAGCTTTCTTT. It translates to CASSLRFGERMVEAFF.

The chain is built from TRBV9 and TRBJ1-1; TRBD1 might be the D (5 bases). Germline assignment: CDR1 SGDLS and CDR2 YYNGEE. The length of the CDR3 is 13 residues. The ends were cut back, 6 bases at V and 5 bases at J, with 14 bases in the middle. CDR3 coding DNA: TGTGCCAGCACCGCGGGGGAGAAGACTGAAGCTTTCTTT. Translation gives CASTAGEKTEAFF.

This chain connects TRBV2 to TRBJ1-2; D call uncertain. With 8 bases removed from V and 0 bases from J, the gap between germline ends came to 10 bases. The CDR3 has 13 amino acids. CDR1 is SNHLY and CDR2 is FYNNEI in the germline V gene. As DNA, the CDR3 is TGTGCCAGCCATGCCTTAGCTAACTATGGCTACACCTTC. Its translation: CASHALANYGYTF.

About this clone itself: Other DNA sequences in the same sample also yield this CDR3. This chain uses TRBV19 with TRBJ1-2, with a tentative D call TRBD1 (5 bases). The CDR3 is 13 residues long. Germline V gene data show CDR1 as LNHDA and CDR2 as SQIVND (reference sequence). The germline V and J ends were trimmed by 3 bases and 2 bases, with 7 bases remaining between them. CDR3 coding DNA: TGTGCCAGTAGTATCTCAGGGAACTATGGCTACACCTTC. Protein product: CASSISGNYGYTF.

The chain is built from TRBV6-6 and TRBJ1-4; weak D call: TRBD1 (6 bases). Germline loops: CDR1 MNHNY, CDR2 SVGAGI (reference sequence). CDR3 length: 16 amino acids. Trimming pared 2 bases from V and 8 bases from J, leaving 18 bases between. The CDR3 sequence is CASSYPTHRVMEKLFF. CDR3 nucleotides: TGTGCCAGCAGTTACCCTACTCACAGGGTAATGGAAAAACTGTTTTTT.

In nucleotides, the CDR3 is TGTGCCAGCAAACGACAGGGGACCACCTATGGCTACACCTTC. It specifies CASKRQGTTYGYTF. The chain uses TRBV27 and TRBJ1-2; 8 bases agree with TRBD1. CDR1 and CDR2 (germline): MNHEY, SMNVEV (reference sequence). This CDR3 spans 14 amino acids. Unmatched junction bases numbered 8, after V lost 7 bases and J lost 4 bases.

The chain uses TRBV2 and TRBJ1-4; no clear D gene. Per germline, CDR1 SNHLY and CDR2 FYNNEI. This CDR3 comprises 17 residues. Trimming shortened V by 7 bases and J by 3 bases, and 21 bases separated the two germline ends. The CDR3 sequence is CASTETRWASANEKLFF. The CDR3 DNA sequence: TGTGCCAGCACCGAAACACGCTGGGCTTCGGCTAATGAAAAACTGTTTTTT.

The chain recombines TRBV6-1 with TRBJ1-5; 8 nucleotides align to TRBD1. J was trimmed by 6 bases and V by 4 bases; bases with no gene match: 8. The length of the CDR3 is 15 residues. CDR1 and CDR2 (germline): MNHNS, SASEGT. CDR3 amino acids: CASSGQTGGVQPQHF. CDR3 nucleotides: TGTGCCAGCAGTGGACAAACAGGGGGGGTTCAGCCCCAGCATTTT.

This sequence joins TRBV6-5 and TRBJ1-6; D ambiguous. CDR1 and CDR2 from the germline V gene are MNHEY and SVGAGI. The V gene lost 6 bases and the J gene lost 6 bases, with 15 bases spanning the gap. This CDR3 is built from 15 residues. The CDR3 spells CASRRRAGANSPLHF. In nucleotides, the CDR3 is TGTGCCAGCAGGAGGCGGGCAGGAGCTAATTCACCCCTCCACTTT.

J is TRBJ1-1 and V is TRBV18; 8 bases map to TRBD1. Losses at the gene ends were 3 bases for V and 4 bases for J; bases not matched to a gene: 7. This CDR3 has 15 residues. Germline V lookup: CDR1 KGHSH, CDR2 LQKENI. The CDR3 loop reads CASSPRQGLGTEAFF. In nucleotides, the CDR3 is TGTGCCAGCTCACCGAGACAGGGGTTGGGCACTGAAGCTTTCTTT.

The rearrangement joins TRBV7-8 to TRBJ2-3; the D gene is possibly TRBD2 (5 bases). This CDR3 has 15 amino acids. Germline CDR1 is SGHVS and CDR2 is FQNEAQ. V was clipped by 3 bases and J by 1 base, with 11 bases between them. The CDR3 reads CASSFLRERTDTQYF. The DNA of the CDR3 is TGTGCCAGCAGCTTCCTTAGGGAGCGCACAGATACGCAGTATTTT. Full variable domain (missing parts from reference TRBV7-8 and TRBJ2-3): GAGVSQSPRYKVAKRGQDVALRCDPISGHVSLFWYQQALGQGPEFLTYFQNEAQLDKSGLPSDRFFAERPEGSVSTLKIQRTQQEDSAVYLCASSFLRERTDTQYFGPGTRLTVL.

Here the CDR3 reads CASSQVITGELFF. The CDR3 DNA reads TGTGCCAGTAGTCAGGTTATTACCGGGGAGCTGTTTTTT. The chain carries TRBV19 and TRBJ2-2; no definite D call. This CDR3 comprises 13 residues. The germline gives CDR1 LNHDA, CDR2 SQIVND (reference sequence). The V gene lost 5 bases and the J gene lost 5 bases, with 9 bases spanning the gap.

The sample holds one count of this clone. The rearrangement joins TRBV2 to TRBJ2-7; a possible D gene is TRBD2 (5 bases). The CDR3 loop spans 13 amino acids. CDR1 SNHLY and CDR2 FYNNEI come from the germline V gene. V lost 8 bases, J lost 2 bases, and 13 bases lay in between. DNA of the CDR3: TGTGCCAGCTCACCGACGACTACCTACGAGCAGTACTTC. Residues: CASSPTTTYEQYF.

V usage is TRBV4-1 and J usage is TRBJ2-1; TRBD1 agrees at 7 bases. This CDR3 has 15 residues. Unmatched junction bases numbered 5, after V lost 2 bases and J lost 4 bases. Germline V lookup: CDR1 MGHRA, CDR2 YSYEKL. As DNA, the CDR3 is TGCGCCAGCAGCCAACCGACAGGGATATACAATGAGCAGTTCTTC. Translating gives CASSQPTGIYNEQFF.

V is TRBV19 and J is TRBJ2-7; TRBD2 agrees at 7 bases. CDR1 is LNHDA, CDR2 SQIVND, per germline (reference sequence). This CDR3 has 15 residues. The V segment lost 6 bases and the J segment 3 bases; nucleotides outside the gene matches: 11. The CDR3 sequence: CASSPGLAEFYEQYF. The DNA for the CDR3 is TGTGCCAGTAGCCCCGGGCTAGCGGAGTTCTACGAGCAGTACTTC.